These 21 T cell receptor beta chains came from one sample sequenced in a study of control samples from healthy donors and cancer patients (dated by TCRdb to 2020 to 2022). The receptor library was made with the immunoSEQ multiplex PCR assay. Held by TCRdb, this immuneACCESS table contains in-frame sequences only and omits some clones. Under half of the omission traces to an unresolved V gene where checked; the cause of the rest is unknown. This sample is represented by roughly 150,000 clones; over 90% of them were singletons. Approximately 2.5% of the sample goes to the ten largest clones. The specimen was blood. Every receptor here comes from a man aged 45 to 65 in good health.

The CDR3 DNA reads TGTGCCAGCAGCCCACGGGAGGTCGGCACCGGGGAGCTGTTTTTT. This gives the protein CASSPREVGTGELFF. The rearrangement links TRBV3-1 (or the pseudogene TRBV3-2) to TRBJ2-2; the match to TRBD2 covers 7 bases. V trimming: 4 bases; J trimming: 4 bases; junction bases outside the gene matches: 6. This CDR3 has 15 residues. Germline loops: CDR1 LGHDT, CDR2 YNNKEL (reference sequence).

V usage is TRBV11-2 and J usage is TRBJ2-5; 8 positions agree with TRBD2. The V gene's germline CDR1 is SGHAT and CDR2 FQNNGV. The CDR3 covers 15 residues. The ends lost 5 bases at V and 5 bases at J; junction bases unmatched: 10. CDR3 nucleotides: TGTGCCAGCAGCAGTGGCAGCGGGAGACACGAGACCCAGTACTTC. Its protein is CASSSGSGRHETQYF.

The genes are TRBV5-1 and TRBJ1-1, with D perhaps TRBD1 (5 bases). V lost 0 bases and J lost 0, with 12 bases in between. This CDR3 is 16 amino acids long. The germline V gene encodes CDR1 SGHRS and CDR2 YFSETQ. In DNA, the CDR3 is TGCGCCAGCAGCTTGGAGGGGTCACCTATGAACACTGAAGCTTTCTTT. It codes for CASSLEGSPMNTEAFF.

This rearrangement joins TRBV5-1 to TRBJ2-1; 8 bases align to TRBD2. V shed 0 bases, J shed 3 bases, and the junction held 2 bases outside the gene matches. Germline lookup yields CDR1 SGHRS and CDR2 YFSETQ. The CDR3 is made up of 15 amino acids. The CDR3 loop reads CASSLGLANYNEQFF. CDR3 nucleotide sequence: TGCGCCAGCAGCTTGGGACTAGCGAACTACAATGAGCAGTTCTTC. The full variable domain, in which reference TRBV5-1 and TRBJ2-1 provide the parts outside the CDR3, is KAGVTQTPRYLIKTRGQQVTLSCSPISGHRSVSWYQQTPGQGLQFLFEYFSETQRNKGNFPGRFSGRQFSNSRSEMNVSTLELGDSALYLCASSLGLANYNEQFFGPGTRLTVL.

The genes are TRBV19 and TRBJ1-4; D is possibly TRBD1 (5 bases). The germline V gene encodes CDR1 LNHDA and CDR2 SQIVND (reference sequence). V lost 1 base and J 7 bases, leaving 16 bases between the germline ends. This CDR3 is built from 16 residues. The CDR3 protein is CASSIGGAVGGEKLFF. In DNA, the CDR3 is TGTGCCAGTAGTATAGGGGGCGCGGTCGGAGGTGAAAAACTGTTTTTT.

The chain has TRBV7-2 and TRBJ2-7; D ambiguous. Trimming pared 1 base from V and 0 bases from J, leaving 7 bases between. This CDR3 has 14 residues. Germline V gene sequence: CDR1 SGHTA, CDR2 FQGNSA. DNA of the CDR3: TGTGCCAGCAGCTTAGAGTGGATCTCCTACGAGCAGTACTTC. Translated, it gives CASSLEWISYEQYF.

This chain links TRBV19 with TRBJ1-1; D not resolved. Deletions cut 7 bases from V and 1 base from J, with 10 bases between. CDR1 is LNHDA and CDR2 is SQIVND in the germline V gene (reference sequence). The length of the CDR3 is 13 residues. The CDR3 DNA reads TGTGCCAGTAATTACGCCTGGAACACTGAAGCTTTCTTT. Amino acids: CASNYAWNTEAFF.

The chain has TRBV19 and TRBJ1-1; 9 nucleotides align to TRBD1. Germline V gene data show CDR1 as LNHDA and CDR2 as SQIVND (reference sequence). V gave up 5 bases and J gave up 4 bases; unmatched junction bases: 8. The CDR3 loop spans 15 amino acids. CDR3 sequence (DNA): TGTGCCAGTAGTTCGCGACAGGGGGTGCGCACTGAAGCTTTCTTT. Protein: CASSSRQGVRTEAFF.

This chain joins TRBV4-2 and TRBJ1-3, with no clear D. From germline, CDR1 is LGHNA and CDR2 YNFKEQ. The CDR3 consists of 16 residues. With 4 bases removed from V and 2 bases from J, the gap between germline ends came to 15 bases. DNA for the CDR3: TGTGCCAGCAGCCCCCGGACTTTTGTGACTGGAAACACCATATATTTT. It translates to CASSPRTFVTGNTIYF.

This chain connects TRBV5-1 to TRBJ2-4; D is ambiguous. V lost 4 bases and J lost 6, with 11 bases in between. The germline V gene encodes CDR1 SGHRS and CDR2 YFSETQ. The CDR3 is 13 residues long. The CDR3 bases are TGCGCCAGCAGCGCAGACCCTGTAAACATTCAGTACTTC. Protein product: CASSADPVNIQYF.

The gene calls are TRBV3-1 (or the pseudogene TRBV3-2) and TRBJ1-2, with a weak D call TRBD1 (5 bases). The CDR3 has 15 amino acids. The V gene's germline CDR1 is LGHDT and CDR2 YNNKEL (reference sequence). V shed 4 bases and J shed 0 bases, with 12 bases lying between them. This CDR3 is CASSRGTTANYGYTF. The CDR3 DNA reads TGTGCCAGCAGCCGAGGGACGACAGCTAACTATGGCTACACCTTC.

This chain links TRBV5-1 with TRBJ2-1; D is undetermined. V was cut by 4 bases and J by 5 bases, with 13 bases left in between. This CDR3 has 14 residues. The V gene's germline CDR1 is SGHRS and CDR2 YFSETQ. The CDR3 bases are TGCGCCAGCAGCGCTGGCGCGTACGACAATGAGCAGTTCTTC. It is translated as CASSAGAYDNEQFF. The full variable domain, its missing parts supplied by reference TRBV5-1 and TRBJ2-1, is KAGVTQTPRYLIKTRGQQVTLSCSPISGHRSVSWYQQTPGQGLQFLFEYFSETQRNKGNFPGRFSGRQFSNSRSEMNVSTLELGDSALYLCASSAGAYDNEQFFGPGTRLTVL.

V is TRBV7-2 and J is TRBJ1-1; TRBD1 might be the D (5 bases). This CDR3 has 13 residues. The V end lost 3 bases, the J end lost 3 bases, and 8 bases lay between the germline ends. Per the germline V gene, CDR1 is SGHTA and CDR2 is FQGNSA. The CDR3, as DNA: TGTGCCAGCAGCTTCGGCAGGGACACTGAAGCTTTCTTT. Its translation: CASSFGRDTEAFF.

This chain joins TRBV6-5 and TRBJ2-2; D gene ambiguous. CDR1 and CDR2 from the germline V gene are MNHEY and SVGAGI. V lost 6 bases and J 5 bases, leaving 13 bases between the germline ends. The CDR3 is 14 amino acids. As DNA, the CDR3 is TGTGCCAGCAGGATACGCATAGGGACCGGGGAGCTGTTTTTT. Its translation: CASRIRIGTGELFF.

J is TRBJ2-7 and V is TRBV2; the match to TRBD2 covers 13 bases. Unmatched junction bases numbered 8, after V lost 5 bases and J lost 4 bases. Germline assignment: CDR1 SNHLY and CDR2 FYNNEI. There are 16 residues in the CDR3. In nucleotides, the CDR3 is TGTGCCAGCAGTCCTCGGACTAGCGGGAGTGGTTACGAGCAGTACTTC. Translated, it gives CASSPRTSGSGYEQYF.

The table lists this clone with a count of one. The chain employs TRBV11-2 and TRBJ1-3; TRBD1 is a possible D gene (6 bases). CDR1 is SGHAT, CDR2 FQNNGV, per germline. This CDR3 is built from 14 residues. The V and J ends lost 7 bases and 0 bases respectively, with 10 bases between them. The CDR3 loop is CASNQGFSGNTIYF. The CDR3 nucleotides read TGTGCCAGCAACCAGGGGTTCTCTGGAAACACCATATATTTT. Supplemented by reference TRBV11-2 and TRBJ1-3, the full variable domain reads EAGVAQSPRYKIIEKRQSVAFWCNPISGHATLYWYQQILGQGPKLLIQFQNNGVVDDSQLPKDRFSAERLKGVDSTLKIQPAKLEDSAVYLCASNQGFSGNTIYFGEGSWLTVV.

V gene TRBV3-1 (or the pseudogene TRBV3-2) combines with J gene TRBJ2-5; TRBD2 matches 11 bases. This CDR3 has 16 amino acids. The V and J ends lost 3 bases and 1 base, in that order; junction bases with no gene match: 4. Per germline, CDR1 LGHDT and CDR2 YNNKEL (reference sequence). CDR3 sequence reads: CASSHRGLAVQETQYF. DNA for the CDR3: TGTGCCAGCAGCCACCGGGGACTAGCGGTCCAAGAGACCCAGTACTTC.

The CDR3 region has the DNA TGTGCCAGCAGCTGGAGGGGGGGGCTCGATGAGCAGTTCTTC. Protein product: CASSWRGGLDEQFF. The chain is built from TRBV7-8 and TRBJ2-1; D is possibly TRBD2 (7 bases). The V gene's germline CDR1 is SGHVS and CDR2 FQNEAQ. Between the trimmed V and J ends, which lost 4 bases and 8 bases, there was a span of 15 bases. The CDR3 contains 14 residues.

The V and J genes are TRBV5-5 and TRBJ1-6, with TRBD1 as a possible D gene (6 bases). The germline V and J ends were trimmed by 4 bases and 7 bases, with 15 bases remaining between them. The V gene's germline CDR1 is SGHKS and CDR2 YYEKEE (reference sequence). The length of the CDR3 is 15 residues. In DNA form, the CDR3 reads TGTGCCAGCAGCGCCATCGGGGGGGCAAATTCACCCCTCCACTTT. Encoded protein: CASSAIGGANSPLHF.

The chain recombines TRBV5-1 with TRBJ2-3; TRBD1 might be the D (6 bases). Trimming left V 4 bases short and J 0 bases short, with 18 bases between. Germline assignment: CDR1 SGHRS and CDR2 YFSETQ. The CDR3 totals 17 residues. In nucleotides, the CDR3 is TGCGCCAGCAGCAGGGGCCACAGGGACCTTAGCACAGATACGCAGTATTTT. It specifies CASSRGHRDLSTDTQYF.

The chain is built from TRBV18 and TRBJ2-7; tentatively, D is TRBD1 (5 bases). There are 15 residues in the CDR3. CDR1 is KGHSH, CDR2 LQKENI, per germline. Trimming pared 1 base from V and 0 bases from J, leaving 10 bases between. The CDR3 sequence is CASSPRSTVSYEQYF. In nucleotides, the CDR3 is TGTGCCAGCTCACCACGATCGACAGTCTCCTACGAGCAGTACTTC.